The 20 T cell receptor beta chains listed next were all sequenced from one sample in a study of early T cells in non-severe SARS-CoV-2 infection. TCRdb fed the 5' RACE reads into MiXCR, producing one record per CDR3 protein. Of more than 25,000 distinct CDR3 sequences detected, roughly 4.5% appear once; the ten largest clones hold approximately 5.4%. Source: whole blood, taken at baseline. The receptors originated from an adult who was a healthcare worker with PCR-confirmed SARS-CoV-2 infection or an uninfected control (not recorded which).

In this sample, this clonotype turned up many times. The J gene is TRBJ2-6, the V gene TRBV5-1; 7 bases match TRBD1. Looked up from germline, CDR1 is SGHRS and CDR2 is YFSETQ. The CDR3 has 19 residues. With 2 bases clipped from V and 0 bases from J, the junction kept 11 bases outside the gene matches. CDR3 amino acids: CASSLARTGTPSGANVLTF. The CDR3 DNA follows: TGCGCCAGCAGCTTAGCTAGGACAGGCACTCCCTCTGGGGCCAACGTCCTGACTTTC.

This clonotype was seen a handful of times. The rearrangement links TRBV5-1 to TRBJ1-1; TRBD1 agrees at 8 bases. Trimming cost V 2 bases and J 4 bases; bases outside gene matches: 1. The CDR3 sequence is 13 residues long. The germline V gene encodes CDR1 SGHRS and CDR2 YFSETQ. The CDR3 DNA follows: TGCGCCAGCAGCTTCCAGGGGGCCACTGAAGCTTTCTTT. Amino acids: CASSFQGATEAFF. The entire variable domain, with the rest obtained from reference TRBV5-1 and TRBJ1-1, is as follows: KAGVTQTPRYLIKTRGQQVTLSCSPISGHRSVSWYQQTPGQGLQFLFEYFSETQRNKGNFPGRFSGRQFSNSRSEMNVSTLELGDSALYLCASSFQGATEAFFGQGTRLTVV.

The V and J genes are TRBV29-1 and TRBJ2-1, with D hard to call. The CDR3 sequence is 12 residues long. Per the germline V gene, CDR1 is SQVTM and CDR2 is ANQGSEA. Trimming took off 0 bases at V and 10 bases at J, with 10 bases between the two ends. Written as DNA, the CDR3 is TGCAGCGTTGAAGATCGGAGTCGGGAGCAGTTCTTC. Its translation: CSVEDRSREQFF.

The chain is built from TRBV28 and TRBJ2-7, with D possibly TRBD2 on 7 matching bases. Germline V CDR1 and CDR2: MDHEN, SYDVKM. This CDR3 is built from 16 residues. The V end was cut by 6 bases, the J end by 1 base, with 19 bases between. The CDR3 nucleotides are TGTGCCAGCAGCACGGGGGCGGGGGAATCTTCCTACGAGCAGTACTTC. It encodes CASSTGAGESSYEQYF.

This clonotype has at least ten counts. The V call is TRBV29-1, the J call TRBJ2-7; possibly TRBD1 for D (7 bases). V lost 2 bases, J lost 4 bases, and 12 bases lay in between. The CDR3 runs to 13 residues. The germline V gene has CDR1 SQVTM and CDR2 ANQGSEA. The CDR3 bases are TGCAGCGTTGAATGGCAGGGGGGTTACGAGCAGTACTTC. It translates to CSVEWQGGYEQYF.

The table lists this clonotype with many counts. V is TRBV10-3 and J is TRBJ2-5; D is ambiguous. Germline V gene lookup returns CDR1 ENHRY and CDR2 SYGVKD. The CDR3 is made up of 15 amino acids. The V end lost 2 bases, the J end lost 5 bases, and 15 bases lay between the germline ends. The CDR3 coding sequence is TGTGCCATCAGTGAGCCCTCCCTCGACGTGGAGACCCAGTACTTC. It encodes CAISEPSLDVETQYF.

This clonotype was detected ten times or more. The rearrangement links TRBV5-1 to TRBJ1-3; tentative D call: TRBD1 (5 bases). V was clipped by 7 bases and J by 0 bases, with 11 bases between them. Germline-derived CDR1 and CDR2 are SGHRS and YFSETQ. The CDR3 runs to 14 residues. CDR3 DNA sequence: TGCGCCAGCCGGGGACGGTCCTCTGGAAACACCATATATTTT. Translation: CASRGRSSGNTIYF.

This clonotype was seen ten or more times. V is TRBV6-2 or TRBV6-3 and J is TRBJ2-6; 8 bases are shared with TRBD1. With V trimmed by 2 bases and J by 0 bases, 9 bases remained unmatched. Germline V gives CDR1 MNHEY, CDR2 SVGEGT. The CDR3 sequence is 19 residues long. CDR3 in amino acids: CASSYPNRDRPSGANVLTF. The CDR3 nucleotides are TGTGCCAGCAGTTACCCAAACCGGGACAGGCCCTCTGGGGCCAACGTCCTGACTTTC.

The sample holds many counts of this clonotype. The chain links TRBV9 to TRBJ1-1; no definite D call. The CDR3 length is 13 residues. Trimming stripped 0 bases from V and 3 bases from J, with 6 bases between. The V gene's germline CDR1 is SGDLS and CDR2 YYNGEE. The CDR3 DNA sequence: TGTGCCAGCAGCGTAGAGTACCACACTGAAGCTTTCTTT. Its translation: CASSVEYHTEAFF.

The V gene is TRBV24-1, the J gene TRBJ1-5, with unresolved D. The CDR3 has 13 residues. Per germline, CDR1 KGHDR and CDR2 SFDVKD. V was trimmed by 1 base and J by 2 bases, leaving 2 bases between them. CDR3 amino acids: CATSDFGNQPQHF. For the CDR3, the DNA is TGTGCCACCAGTGATTTTGGCAATCAGCCCCAGCATTTT.

At least ten counts were recorded for this clonotype. The chain is built from TRBV5-4 and TRBJ2-7; D possibly uses TRBD1 or TRBD2 (5 bases each). V was cut by 2 bases and J by 3 bases, with 12 bases left in between. The V gene's germline CDR1 is SGHNT and CDR2 YYREEE (reference sequence). The CDR3 totals 14 residues. The CDR3 is CASSLPGTSYEQYF. The CDR3 nucleotides read TGTGCCAGCAGCTTACCGGGGACGAGCTACGAGCAGTACTTC. The full variable domain, completed using reference TRBV5-4 and TRBJ2-7, is ETGVTQSPTHLIKTRGQQVTLRCSSQSGHNTVSWYQQALGQGPQFIFQYYREEENGRGNFPPRFSGLQFPNYSSELNVNALELDDSALYLCASSLPGTSYEQYFGPGTRLTVT.

This clonotype showed up just once. The V call is TRBV29-1, the J call TRBJ2-7, with D tentatively TRBD2 (6 bases). From germline, CDR1 is SQVTM and CDR2 ANQGSEA. The germline V and J ends were trimmed by 6 bases and 2 bases, with 14 bases remaining between them. CDR3 length: 13 amino acids. The CDR3 nucleotides read TGCAGCGTAGCAACGGGGGAGGCCTACGAGCAGTACTTC. Protein: CSVATGEAYEQYF.

At least ten counts were recorded for this clonotype. This chain joins TRBV5-1 and TRBJ2-5; a weak D match, TRBD1 (5 bases). Looked up from germline, CDR1 is SGHRS and CDR2 is YFSETQ. There are 14 residues in the CDR3. V was cut by 8 bases and J by 2 bases, with 16 bases left in between. The CDR3 protein is CASRDWGTQETQYF. The CDR3 DNA reads as TGCGCCAGTAGAGATTGGGGCACTCAAGAGACCCAGTACTTC.

The chain recombines TRBV28 with TRBJ2-7; D is unresolved. Trimming pared 3 bases from V and 5 bases from J, leaving 8 bases between. CDR3 length: 12 amino acids. Germline V lookup: CDR1 MDHEN, CDR2 SYDVKM. The CDR3 spells CASSLESHEQYF. CDR3 in DNA: TGTGCCAGCAGTTTGGAGAGCCACGAGCAGTACTTC.

This clonotype occurred many times. The chain combines TRBV6-1 with TRBJ2-3, with D possibly being TRBD2 (5 bases). The CDR3 totals 17 residues. Germline V gene lookup returns CDR1 MNHNS and CDR2 SASEGT. Trimming pared 2 bases from V and 6 bases from J, leaving 21 bases between. In DNA, the CDR3 is TGTGCCAGCAGTGAAAGGGTTCTGAGCGGATCTGAGGATACGCAGTATTTT. It encodes CASSERVLSGSEDTQYF.

This clonotype was seen more than once but under ten times. In DNA, the CDR3 is TGCGCCAGCAGCTTGATGCAGCTGGGCACAGATACGCAGTATTTT. This translates into CASSLMQLGTDTQYF. The chain is built from TRBV5-1 and TRBJ2-3; D not resolved. Germline values: CDR1 SGHRS, CDR2 YFSETQ. The CDR3 extends over 15 amino acids. V was trimmed by 1 base and J by 1 base, leaving 10 bases between them.

At least ten counts were recorded for this clonotype. This chain joins TRBV6-5 and TRBJ2-2; TRBD2 matches 14 bases. The germline CDR1 and CDR2 sequences are MNHEY and SVGAGI. This CDR3 has 17 residues. The ends lost 4 bases at V and 2 bases at J; junction bases unmatched: 3. The CDR3 reads CASSWTSGGTNTGELFF. The CDR3 nucleotides are TGTGCCAGCAGTTGGACTAGCGGGGGGACCAACACCGGGGAGCTGTTTTTT.

V and J are TRBV30 and TRBJ2-7, with 11 bases fitting TRBD2. Unmatched junction bases numbered 2, after V lost 4 bases and J lost 3 bases. The CDR3 has 13 amino acids. From germline, CDR1 is GTSNPN and CDR2 SVGIG (reference sequence). The CDR3, as DNA: TGTGCCTGGAAGACTAGCGGGATCTACGAGCAGTACTTC. Translation: CAWKTSGIYEQYF.

V is TRBV9 and J is TRBJ2-1; possible D gene TRBD2, 6 bases. CDR3 size: 12 residues. Germline V CDR1 and CDR2: SGDLS, YYNGEE. Trimming left V 3 bases short and J 9 bases short, with 10 bases between. The CDR3 nucleotides read TGTGCCAGCAGCGACCCCGGGGGTGAGCAGTTCTTC. Amino acids: CASSDPGGEQFF.

This clonotype was found many times. V and J are TRBV20-1 and TRBJ2-1, with D possibly being TRBD2 (6 bases). This CDR3 comprises 14 residues. From germline, CDR1 is DFQATT and CDR2 SNEGSKA (reference sequence). Trimming shortened V by 3 bases and J by 4 bases, and 13 bases separated the two germline ends. The CDR3 DNA sequence: TGCAGTGCTAGTATGCGGGGACCTTACAATGAGCAGTTCTTC. Protein sequence: CSASMRGPYNEQFF.